This TCR beta chain was recorded in a study of regulatory dendritic cells for organ transplantation. Notes on the study in general: Naive T cells showed high diversity, memory cells less, memory CD8+ least.

The data were produced by immunoSEQ multiplex PCR, yet TCRdb's version contains in-frame clones alone and is incomplete. In the table there are 30,000 to 40,000 clones, 70% to 90% of which are singletons. FACS sorted CD4+ or CD8+ T cells into CD45RA+ naive and CD45RO+ memory. CDR1 is MDHEN and CDR2 is SYDVKM in the germline V gene. The V end lost 8 bases, the J end lost 7 bases, and 19 bases lay between the germline ends. CDR3 length: 14 amino acids. For this clone: What it binds is unknown.

The source of this sequence is a human donor in good health. The gene calls are TRBV28 and TRBJ2-3; a possible D gene is TRBD2 (5 bases). The sample taken for sequencing was naive CD4+ T cells from blood. Subset specified: CD45RA+ naive T cells. This CDR3 is CASDRRVGVNTQYF. CDR3 nucleotide sequence: TGTGCCAGCGACCGGCGGGTTGGGGTGAATACGCAGTATTTT. Variable domain in full (rest from reference TRBV28 and TRBJ2-3): DVKVTQSSRYLVKRTGEKVFLECVQDMDHENMFWYRQDPGLGLRLIYFSYDVKMKEKGDIPEGYSVSREKKERFSLILESASTNQTSMYLCASDRRVGVNTQYFGPGTRLTVL.